Here is one T cell receptor (beta chain) with its context. This sample is part of a study of blood T cell repertoires in COVID-19. At the level of the study: Both acute and convalescent COVID-19 samples were obtained from the United States, Italy and Spain. PBMCs, B-cell-depleted T cells, or T cells provided the cDNA or gDNA that made up the material.

The ends were cut back, 0 bases at V and 8 bases at J, with 11 bases in the middle. The germline V gene has CDR1 LGHNA and CDR2 YNFKEQ. The CDR3 sequence is 14 residues long. In the study's own analysis: For nucleated cells, counts were estimated from reference gene primer amplification. The data were produced by immunoSEQ multiplex PCR, yet TCRdb's version contains in-frame clones alone and is incomplete. The D gene and trimming were derived from the DNA, and the V and J assignments and clone size from that table. The table shows about 100,000 clones, with roughly 82% occurring only once. Sequenced sample: peripheral blood. This receptor was obtained from a man aged 55-75 years with acute or convalescent COVID-19. This chain uses TRBV4-2 with TRBJ2-4; D is unresolved. The CDR3 DNA follows: TGTGCCAGCAGCCAAGAACGGTCCGCTGACATTCAGTACTTC. It encodes CASSQERSADIQYF.